Shown below are 5 T cell receptor beta chains from a single sample sequenced in a study of PD-1 blockade in classical Hodgkin lymphoma (dated by TCRdb to 2020 to 2022). In light of the paper, this sample's time point label describes: cycle 4 day 1 (C4D1), after around six weeks of nivolumab. Every trial patient had relapsed after autologous stem cell transplantation, and cohorts A, B and C differed in prior brentuximab vedotin exposure. The library was prepared using the immunoSEQ multiplex PCR assay. Here the immuneACCESS table is served through TCRdb, limited to in-frame sequences with V and J called. Missing clones are a known gap in these copies; in checked studies unresolved V genes cover under half, and the rest lacks a known reason. For this sample the table gives over 50,000 clones, of which 86% were detected only once. The top ten constitute approximately 7% of the sample. This specimen was peripheral blood mononuclear cells (PBMCs), taken before the fourth cycle of nivolumab. All receptors derive from a human donor with classical Hodgkin lymphoma.

The chain combines TRBV7-9 with TRBJ2-5; D is undetermined. CDR3 length: 11 residues. Trimming pared 2 bases from V and 13 bases from J, leaving 11 bases between. Per germline, CDR1 SEHNR and CDR2 FQNEAQ (reference sequence). In DNA, the CDR3 is TGTGCCAGCAGCTTACTCCTCCCATCGTACTTC. Translated, it gives CASSLLLPSYF.

The CDR3 loop is CASAAPGEQFF. The CDR3 nucleotides read TGTGCCAGCGCCGCCCCGGGTGAGCAGTTCTTC. The chain has TRBV6-5 and TRBJ2-1, with D hard to call. V gave up 8 bases and J gave up 9 bases, with 11 bases separating them. The germline V gene has CDR1 MNHEY and CDR2 SVGAGI. The CDR3 has 11 amino acids.

The chain combines TRBV5-1 with TRBJ1-3, with D tentatively TRBD1 (5 bases). V shed 4 bases and J shed 0 bases, with 11 bases lying between them. This CDR3 is 15 amino acids long. Germline-derived CDR1 and CDR2 are SGHRS and YFSETQ. In nucleotides, the CDR3 is TGCGCCAGCAGCGCGGGGGGTTACTCTGGAAACACCATATATTTT. Translation: CASSAGGYSGNTIYF.

This clone was counted between two and nine times. J is TRBJ2-1 and V is TRBV10-1; TRBD2 aligns across 7 bases. CDR1 WNHNN and CDR2 SYGVQD come from the germline V gene (reference sequence). The CDR3 is 13 residues long. Trimming at V came to 8 bases and at J to 3 bases, leaving 4 bases not matched to a gene. The CDR3 protein is CASGGSSYNEQFF. In nucleotides, the CDR3 is TGCGCCAGCGGCGGGAGCAGCTACAATGAGCAGTTCTTC.

The chain uses TRBV5-1 and TRBJ2-1; D gene ambiguous. V lost 1 base and J lost 10, with 6 bases in between. Germline V gene data show CDR1 as SGHRS and CDR2 as YFSETQ. The CDR3 is 11 residues long. CDR3 in amino acids: CASSLTWEQFF. CDR3 in DNA: TGCGCCAGCAGCTTGACGTGGGAGCAGTTCTTC.